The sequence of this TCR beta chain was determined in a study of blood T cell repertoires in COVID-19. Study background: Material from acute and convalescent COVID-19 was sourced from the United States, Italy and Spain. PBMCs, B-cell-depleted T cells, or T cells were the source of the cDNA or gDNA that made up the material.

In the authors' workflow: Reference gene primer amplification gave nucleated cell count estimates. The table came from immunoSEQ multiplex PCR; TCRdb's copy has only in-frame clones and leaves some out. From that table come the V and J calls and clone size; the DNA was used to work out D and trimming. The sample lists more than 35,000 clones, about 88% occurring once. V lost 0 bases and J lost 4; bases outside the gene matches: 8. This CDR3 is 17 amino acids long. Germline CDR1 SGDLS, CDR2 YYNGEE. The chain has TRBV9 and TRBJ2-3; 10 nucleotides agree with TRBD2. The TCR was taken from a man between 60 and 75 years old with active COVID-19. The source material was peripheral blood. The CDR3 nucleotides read TGTGCCAGCAGCGTAGCCGGAGGTCTAGCGGGAGCAGATACGCAGTATTTT. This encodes CASSVAGGLAGADTQYF. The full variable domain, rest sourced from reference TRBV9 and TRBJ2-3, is DSGVTQTPKHLITATGQRVTLRCSPRSGDLSVYWYQQSLDQGLQFLIQYYNGEERAKGNILERFSAQQFPDLHSELNLSSLELGDSALYFCASSVAGGLAGADTQYFGPGTRLTVL.